What follows is one T cell receptor beta chain and its context. Its target is not known. Post-ART PBMC samples numbered at least two per donor, and pre-ART ones at least one. Participants living with HIV all received treatment in the United States. Per germline, CDR1 MGHRA and CDR2 YSYEKL. With V trimmed by 2 bases and J by 3 bases, 14 bases remained unmatched. The length of the CDR3 is 18 residues. The source of the sample is a study of long-term antiretroviral therapy in people with HIV. Broader study findings: The study collected blood between about 2004 and 2017, possibly under older ART regimens. Whereas controls had wider CDR3 length ranges, HIV repertoires had narrower ones.

An immunoSEQ assay, version v3.0, was performed at survey level. Profiling relied on immunoSEQ multiplex PCR, and the TCRdb table lists in-frame clones only, not all of them. The sample includes tens of thousands of clones, roughly 80% of them seen just once. Sample: unsorted PBMCs, taken 1.6 years after starting antiretroviral therapy. The chain uses TRBV4-1 and TRBJ2-5, with 8 bases lining up with TRBD2. The clonotype originates from a man aged 35 to 55 with HIV. CDR3 sequence (DNA): TGCGCCAGCAGCCAAACTCGTACGGGAGGGTTATCCGAAGAGACCCAGTACTTC. The encoded protein is CASSQTRTGGLSEETQYF.